Reported below is one T cell receptor beta chain. Its antigen is unidentified. The TCR beta cDNA came from 5'RACE template switching with UMIs. TCRdb reprocessed the 5' RACE reads and stores each CDR3 protein as one record, lacking DNA. In total, the table holds about 450,000 distinct CDR3 sequences. The data stem from a study of T cells expressing NK-cell markers. As for the study in general: HCMV serostatus: seven of eight sequenced donors positive, one negative. The study's findings and limits: CD8+ T cells in over five donors included dominant NKG2C+ clonotypes at about 1.0-7.5%.

Germline values: CDR1 SGHRS, CDR2 YFSETQ. This CDR3 is built from 15 residues. This TCR came from a woman aged 18 to 75 in good health. The specimen was blood T cells: a sorted CD56 or NKG2C T cell subset, CD4+ or CD8+ T cells, or bulk PBMC T cells (not recorded which). The chain joins TRBV5-1 to TRBJ1-4; lacking DNA, the TRBD1 call made by TCRdb goes unchecked. CDR3 residues: CASSLLGLATEKLFF.